The 18 T cell receptor beta chains below come from one sample, sequenced in a study of cytomegalovirus exposure and HLA in healthy donors. Use of 60 Vbeta and 13 Jbeta primers characterized the PCR. Here immunoSEQ multiplex PCR was the method, and the copy in TCRdb shows in-frame clones only, minus some. The record lists under 200,000 clones, of which the ten most abundant hold 0.79%. The sequenced material came from PBMCs. Every receptor here comes from a woman between 18 and 29 years old in good health and CMV-seropositive.

The chain links TRBV6-5 to TRBJ2-3; 7 bases align to TRBD2. The CDR3 runs 12 residues. Looked up from germline, CDR1 is MNHEY and CDR2 is SVGAGI. J lost 10 bases, V lost 8 bases, and 9 bases had no gene match. In DNA form, the CDR3 reads TGTGCCAGCGGTGCGGGAGAACGAGCGCAGTATTTT. It translates to CASGAGERAQYF.

This chain joins TRBV5-1 and TRBJ2-7; maybe TRBD2 (7 bases). This CDR3 is 15 amino acids long. Germline CDR1 is SGHRS and CDR2 is YFSETQ. The V gene lost 4 bases and the J gene lost 0 bases, with 14 bases spanning the gap. The CDR3 loop reads CASSIGGVSSYEQYF. Written as DNA, the CDR3 is TGCGCCAGCAGCATAGGGGGGGTGAGCTCCTACGAGCAGTACTTC. The complete variable domain, with remaining parts taken from reference TRBV5-1 and TRBJ2-7, reads KAGVTQTPRYLIKTRGQQVTLSCSPISGHRSVSWYQQTPGQGLQFLFEYFSETQRNKGNFPGRFSGRQFSNSRSEMNVSTLELGDSALYLCASSIGGVSSYEQYFGPGTRLTVT.

The V gene is TRBV5-1, the J gene TRBJ1-4, with TRBD1 matching 7 bases. The germline gives CDR1 SGHRS, CDR2 YFSETQ. This CDR3 spans 16 amino acids. V was clipped by 4 bases and J by 2 bases; unmatched bases: 8. In DNA form, the CDR3 reads TGCGCCAGCAGCCTGAACCAACAGGGGACTAATGAAAAACTGTTTTTT. It codes for CASSLNQQGTNEKLFF.

The rearrangement uses TRBV6-5 and TRBJ1-2; tentative D call: TRBD1 (5 bases). The V end was cut by 1 base, the J end by 8 bases, with 11 bases between. There are 13 residues in the CDR3. Germline-derived CDR1 and CDR2 are MNHEY and SVGAGI. The CDR3 spells CASSYLGVGGYTF. The CDR3 DNA sequence: TGTGCCAGCAGTTACTTAGGGGTTGGAGGCTACACCTTC.

The V call is TRBV4-2, the J call TRBJ1-1, with TRBD1 matching 9 bases. This CDR3 is 17 amino acids long. V was pared by 6 bases and J by 4 bases, with 15 bases of the junction left unmatched. The V gene's germline CDR1 is LGHNA and CDR2 YNFKEQ. This CDR3 reads CASSQMGQGSLSTEAFF. Here the CDR3 DNA reads TGTGCCAGCAGTCAAATGGGACAGGGATCCCTCAGCACTGAAGCTTTCTTT.

The rearrangement uses TRBV9 and TRBJ2-3; 9 bases are a match to TRBD2. From germline, CDR1 is SGDLS and CDR2 YYNGEE. The CDR3 has 17 residues. With V trimmed by 0 bases and J by 2 bases, 7 bases remained unmatched. The CDR3 bases are TGTGCCAGCAGCGTAGGACGCGGGGGGGCACCCACAGATACGCAGTATTTT. Protein sequence: CASSVGRGGAPTDTQYF.

The rearrangement joins TRBV5-1 to TRBJ2-5; no clear D. Trimming shortened V by 4 bases and J by 1 base, and 14 bases separated the two germline ends. Germline V gene sequence: CDR1 SGHRS, CDR2 YFSETQ. The CDR3 has 15 amino acids. The CDR3 nucleotides read TGCGCCAGCAGCCCTCCTTGGGCTATCCAAGAGACCCAGTACTTC. This sequence encodes CASSPPWAIQETQYF. The variable domain in full, completed from reference TRBV5-1 and TRBJ2-5, reads KAGVTQTPRYLIKTRGQQVTLSCSPISGHRSVSWYQQTPGQGLQFLFEYFSETQRNKGNFPGRFSGRQFSNSRSEMNVSTLELGDSALYLCASSPPWAIQETQYFGPGTRLLVL.

This chain joins TRBV19 and TRBJ2-1; weak D call: TRBD2 (5 bases). V was trimmed by 9 bases and J by 7 bases, leaving 13 bases between them. Germline loops: CDR1 LNHDA, CDR2 SQIVND (reference sequence). The CDR3 covers 12 residues. CDR3 coding DNA: TGTGCCAGCACCTCGGAGGTGAATGAGCAGTTCTTC. Translation: CASTSEVNEQFF.

The chain has TRBV12-1 and TRBJ2-5; the D call of TRBD1 is as the table states it, not checked on the DNA. With the DNA end fitting TRBJ2-7 better, the J assignment may be wrong. TRBV12-1 is termed a pseudogene. The CDR3 runs 15 residues. CDR3 coding DNA: TGTGCCAGCAGCCCGACGGACAGGGGACGGGACGAGCAGTACTTC. Translated, it gives CASSPTDRGRDEQYF.

The V and J genes are TRBV9 and TRBJ1-6; D not resolved. The V end was cut by 2 bases, the J end by 4 bases, with 7 bases between. CDR1 is SGDLS, CDR2 YYNGEE, per germline. This CDR3 is built from 14 residues. The DNA for the CDR3 is TGTGCCAGCAGCGTTGAACAGTATAATTCACCCCTCCACTTT. It translates to CASSVEQYNSPLHF. The full variable domain, completed using reference TRBV9 and TRBJ1-6, is DSGVTQTPKHLITATGQRVTLRCSPRSGDLSVYWYQQSLDQGLQFLIQYYNGEERAKGNILERFSAQQFPDLHSELNLSSLELGDSALYFCASSVEQYNSPLHFGNGTRLTVT.

V usage is TRBV19 and J usage is TRBJ1-2; 7 bases are shared with TRBD1. The CDR3 is 14 amino acids. Trimming at V came to 3 bases and at J to 3 bases, leaving 4 bases not matched to a gene. From germline, CDR1 is LNHDA and CDR2 SQIVND (reference sequence). CDR3 in amino acids: CASSIGDRDYGYTF. CDR3 in DNA: TGTGCCAGTAGTATTGGTGACAGGGACTATGGCTACACCTTC.

The rearrangement joins TRBV15 to TRBJ1-2; 11 bases fit TRBD1. CDR1 and CDR2 from the germline V gene are LNHNV and YYDKDF (reference sequence). The CDR3 length is 16 residues. Germline trimming cut 0 bases from V and 4 bases from J; bases unmatched to any gene: 4. The CDR3, as DNA: TGTGCCACCAGCAGAGATCCAGGGACAGGGGGCTATGGCTACACCTTC. Protein: CATSRDPGTGGYGYTF. Full variable domain (remainder filled in from reference TRBV15 and TRBJ1-2): DAMVIQNPRYQVTQFGKPVTLSCSQTLNHNVMYWYQQKSSQAPKLLFHYYDKDFNNEADTPDNFQSRRPNTSFCFLDIRSPGLGDTAMYLCATSRDPGTGGYGYTFGSGTRLTVV.

The chain is built from TRBV6-4 and TRBJ1-2; 9 bases fit TRBD1. Losses at the gene ends were 6 bases for V and 5 bases for J; bases not matched to a gene: 4. Per germline, CDR1 MRHNA and CDR2 SNTAGT. There are 13 residues in the CDR3. The CDR3 bases are TGTGCCAGCAGGGGACAGGGCGAATATGGCTACACCTTC. It is translated as CASRGQGEYGYTF.

As regards this clone: The sample has other DNA sequences that encode this CDR3 too. This chain uses TRBV4-3 with TRBJ2-1; 10 positions match TRBD2. V was pared by 2 bases and J by 1 base, with 2 bases of the junction left unmatched. This CDR3 is built from 16 residues. From germline, CDR1 is LGHNA and CDR2 YSLEER. The CDR3 region is CASSQHSGGSYNEQFF. The CDR3 DNA sequence: TGCGCCAGCAGCCAACATAGCGGGGGGTCCTACAATGAGCAGTTCTTC.

The V and J genes are TRBV6-5 and TRBJ2-4; D perhaps matches TRBD2 (5 bases). From germline, CDR1 is MNHEY and CDR2 SVGAGI. V was clipped by 2 bases and J by 0 bases, with 8 bases between them. The CDR3 spans 15 residues. The CDR3: CASSYRGLAKNIQYF. In DNA, the CDR3 is TGTGCCAGCAGTTACCGAGGGTTAGCCAAAAACATTCAGTACTTC.

The chain couples TRBV11-2 to TRBJ2-1; TRBD2 aligns across 7 bases. The CDR3 spans 14 residues. After removal of 2 bases from V and 6 bases from J, the junction contained 4 bases not matched to a gene. CDR1 SGHAT and CDR2 FQNNGV come from the germline V gene. The CDR3 DNA reads as TGTGCCAGCAGCTTACGTGGGAGGGCCAATGAGCAGTTCTTC. Its protein is CASSLRGRANEQFF.

The CDR3 protein is CASSPDVGSDTQYF. DNA for the CDR3: TGTGCCAGCAGCCCGGATGTCGGGTCAGATACGCAGTATTTT. The chain links TRBV5-4 to TRBJ2-3; D uncertain. The V end was cut by 4 bases, the J end by 4 bases, with 13 bases between. The germline V gene encodes CDR1 SGHNT and CDR2 YYREEE (reference sequence). This CDR3 contains 14 residues.

The V call is TRBV7-8, the J call TRBJ2-7; TRBD1 aligns across 11 bases. V was pared by 8 bases and J by 3 bases, with 9 bases of the junction left unmatched. CDR3 length: 15 residues. The germline gives CDR1 SGHVS, CDR2 FQNEAQ. The CDR3 DNA is TGTGCCAGCGGGGACCGGGACAGGGGGTTCTACGAGCAGTACTTC. Translated: CASGDRDRGFYEQYF.